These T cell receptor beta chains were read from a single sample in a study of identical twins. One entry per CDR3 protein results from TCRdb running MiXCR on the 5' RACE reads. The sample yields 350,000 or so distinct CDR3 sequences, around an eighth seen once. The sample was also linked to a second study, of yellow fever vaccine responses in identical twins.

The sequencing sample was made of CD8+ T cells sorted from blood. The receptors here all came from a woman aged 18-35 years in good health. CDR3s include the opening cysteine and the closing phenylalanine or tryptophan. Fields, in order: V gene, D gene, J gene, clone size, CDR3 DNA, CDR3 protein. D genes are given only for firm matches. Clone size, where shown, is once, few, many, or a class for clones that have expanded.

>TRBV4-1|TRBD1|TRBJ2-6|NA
TGCGCCAGCAGGAGACCCGGGACAGGGGGTCCTGGGGCCAACGTCCTGACTTTC
CASRRPGTGGPGANVLTF
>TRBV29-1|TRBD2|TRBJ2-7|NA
TGCAGCGTTGGAAGCGGGAGGAACGCCTACGAGCAGTACTTC
CSVGSGRNAYEQYF
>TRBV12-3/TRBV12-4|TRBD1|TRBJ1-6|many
TGTGCCAGCAGTCGGGACAGCTCCTATAATTCACCCCTCCACTTT
CASSRDSSYNSPLHF
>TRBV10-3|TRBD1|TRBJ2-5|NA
TGTGCCATCAGTGAGTCTGGGACAGGGAGACCCTTAACCCAGTACTTC
CAISESGTGRPLTQYF
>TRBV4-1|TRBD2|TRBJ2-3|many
TGCGCCAGCAGCCGCCAAGGGACTAGCGGGAGGACGGATACGCAGTATTTT
CASSRQGTSGRTDTQYF
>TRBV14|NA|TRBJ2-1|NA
TGTGCCAGCAGCCAAGGGCCCCACAATGAGCAGTTCTTC
CASSQGPHNEQFF
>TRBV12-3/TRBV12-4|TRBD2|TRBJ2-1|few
TGTGCCAGCATCCTGGGGGGGGAGGGTTGGGACTCCTACAATGAGCAGTTCTTC
CASILGGEGWDSYNEQFF
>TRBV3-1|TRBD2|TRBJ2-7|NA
TGTGCCAGCTGCCAAGATTGGGCTAGCGGGAGCTCCTACGAGCAGTACTTC
CASCQDWASGSSYEQYF
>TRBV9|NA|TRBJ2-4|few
TGTGCCAGCAGCGTCGGGGGAGAAACGATTCAGTACTTC
CASSVGGETIQYF
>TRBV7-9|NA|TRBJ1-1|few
TGTGCCAGCAGCTCCCTAAGGGTTGAAGCTTTCTTT
CASSSLRVEAFF
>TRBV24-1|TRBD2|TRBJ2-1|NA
TGTGCCACCAGTGAGTACCGGGACAGAGCAAAAGACTCTAGACTAGCGGGAGTGAATGAGCAGTTCTTC
CATSEYRDRAKDSRLAGVNEQFF
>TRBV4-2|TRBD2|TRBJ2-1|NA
TGTGCCAGCAGCCAATTTAGCGGTGGGACTAGCGGGGGAGAGCAGTTCTTC
CASSQFSGGTSGGEQFF
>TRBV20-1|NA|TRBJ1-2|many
TGCAGTGCTAGAGATCAGGACAGAAACTATGGCTACACCTTC
CSARDQDRNYGYTF
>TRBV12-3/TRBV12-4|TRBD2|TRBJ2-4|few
TGTGCCAGCAGTTTATGGCTAGCGGGAGCCAAAAACATTCAGTACTTC
CASSLWLAGAKNIQYF
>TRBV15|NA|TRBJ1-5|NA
TGTGCCACCAGCATAGTTGGTAGGCCCCAGCATTTT
CATSIVGRPQHF
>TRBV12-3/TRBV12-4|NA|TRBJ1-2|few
TGTGCCAGCAGTTTAAGAACAGGGCGCCCTGATGGCTACACCTTC
CASSLRTGRPDGYTF
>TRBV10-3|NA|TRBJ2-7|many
TGTGCCATCAGTGAGTCGAACAGCCACGAGCAGTACTTC
CAISESNSHEQYF
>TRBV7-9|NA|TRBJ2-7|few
TGTGCCAGCAGCCCCCGCACAGGGCGTTCCTACGAGCAGTACTTC
CASSPRTGRSYEQYF
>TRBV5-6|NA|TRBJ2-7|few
TGTGCCAGCAGCCCGGAGGGGTCGGTGGACGAGCAGTACTTC
CASSPEGSVDEQYF
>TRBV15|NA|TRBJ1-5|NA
TGTGCCACCAGCCGAGTCTATAATCAGCCCCAGCATTTT
CATSRVYNQPQHF
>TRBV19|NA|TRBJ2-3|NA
TGTGCCAGTAGTATAGCAGACAGAAGCACAGATACGCAGTATTTT
CASSIADRSTDTQYF
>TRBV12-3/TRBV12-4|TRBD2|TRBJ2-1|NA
TGTGCCAGCAGTTTCTTCCTAGCGGGACCTCCGGGGAATGAGCAGTTCTTC
CASSFFLAGPPGNEQFF
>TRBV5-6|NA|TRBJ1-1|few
TGTGCCAGCAGCCCCCTGAGGGGGATGGCTTTCTTT
CASSPLRGMAFF
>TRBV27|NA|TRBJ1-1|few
TGTGCCAGCTTTGGACTAGACAGTGAAGCTTTCTTT
CASFGLDSEAFF
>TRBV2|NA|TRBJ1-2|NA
TGTGCCAGCTGGTTGGCTGGCTACACCTTC
CASWLAGYTF
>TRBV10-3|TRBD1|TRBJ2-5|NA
TGTGCCATCAGTGCCGGGACAGGGAGGCGGGAGACCCAGTACTTC
CAISAGTGRRETQYF
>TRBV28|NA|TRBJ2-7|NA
TGTGCCAGCAGTTTAGAAGGACGAGGCTCCTACGAGCAGTACTTC
CASSLEGRGSYEQYF
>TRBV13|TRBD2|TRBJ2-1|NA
TGTGCCAGCAGCCCCATGACTAGCCAGGATGAAATACACAATGAGCAGTTCTTC
CASSPMTSQDEIHNEQFF
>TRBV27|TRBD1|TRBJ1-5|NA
TGTGCCAGCAGTACGGGCAGGGGGGGCAATCAGCCCCAGCATTTT
CASSTGRGGNQPQHF
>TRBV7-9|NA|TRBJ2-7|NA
TGTGCCAGCAGCTTAGATGGGACGCCCAACTTGCAGTACTTC
CASSLDGTPNLQYF
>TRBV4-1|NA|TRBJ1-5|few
TGCGCCAGCAGCCCGGGACGGGGGGATCAGCCCCAGCATTTT
CASSPGRGDQPQHF
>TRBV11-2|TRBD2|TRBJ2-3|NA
TGTGCCAGCAGCTTAGAATACGGACTAGCGGGCACAGATAAGCAGTATTTT
CASSLEYGLAGTDKQYF
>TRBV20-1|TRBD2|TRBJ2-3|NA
TGCAGTGCTAGAGTCGGGCAGGGAGGGACAGATACGCAGTATTTT
CSARVGQGGTDTQYF
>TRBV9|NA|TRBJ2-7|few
TGTGCCAGCAGCGTAGGTAACGAGCAGTACTTC
CASSVGNEQYF
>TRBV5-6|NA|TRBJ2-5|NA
TGTGCCAGCAGCTTTGGGGACCACATGGAGACCCAGTACTTC
CASSFGDHMETQYF
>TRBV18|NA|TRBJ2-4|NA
TGTGCCAGCTCACCGTCCGGAGGGCCGGGCAACATTCAGTACTTC
CASSPSGGPGNIQYF
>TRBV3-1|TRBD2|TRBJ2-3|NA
TGTGCCAGCAGCCTGGGACTAGCGGGGGGCCTACATACAGATACGCAGTATTTT
CASSLGLAGGLHTDTQYF
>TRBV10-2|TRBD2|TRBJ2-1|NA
TGCGCCAGCAGTGGTCTAGCGGGAGACTCCTACAATGAGCAGTTCTTC
CASSGLAGDSYNEQFF
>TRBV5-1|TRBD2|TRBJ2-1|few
TGCGCCAGCAGCTATTGGGGGAAGGGACTACACAATGAGCAGTTCTTC
CASSYWGKGLHNEQFF
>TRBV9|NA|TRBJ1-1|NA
TGTGCCAGCAGCGACCTACGGCCCGAAGCTTTCTTT
CASSDLRPEAFF
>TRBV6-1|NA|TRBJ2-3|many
TGTGCCAGCAGACTGGGACTGAACACAGATACGCAGTATTTT
CASRLGLNTDTQYF
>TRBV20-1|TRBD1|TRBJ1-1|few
TGCAGTGCTAGAGATGGGACAGGGGTTATGGGCGAATGGTCTGAAGCTTTCTTT
CSARDGTGVMGEWSEAFF
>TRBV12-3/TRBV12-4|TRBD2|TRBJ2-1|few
TGTGCCAGCACCCCCGGGCTAGCGGGGTATGAGCAGTTCTTC
CASTPGLAGYEQFF
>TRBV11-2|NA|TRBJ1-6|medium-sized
TGTGCCAGCAGCGAAGCCGGGGTTTCGTATAATTCACCCCTCCACTTT
CASSEAGVSYNSPLHF
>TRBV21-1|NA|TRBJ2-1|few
TGTGCCAGCAGCAACGCTGGGAGCTCCTACAATGAGCAGTTCTTC
CASSNAGSSYNEQFF
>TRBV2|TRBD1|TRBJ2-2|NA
TGTGCCAGCGATACAGGGGTTACCGGGGAGCTGTTTTTT
CASDTGVTGELFF
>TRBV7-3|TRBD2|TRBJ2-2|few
TGTGCCAGCAGCTCCACGGTGTCTAGCGGGAGCGACAAGAACACCGGGGAGCTGTTTTTT
CASSSTVSSGSDKNTGELFF
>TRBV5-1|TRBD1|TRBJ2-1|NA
TGCGCCAGCAGCCGATGGACAGGGGGCGCAGGGGGTGGCGAGCAGTTCTTC
CASSRWTGGAGGGEQFF
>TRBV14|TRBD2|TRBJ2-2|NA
TGTGCCAGCAGCCAATTTAGCGGGATATTTGCCGGGGAGCTGTTTTTT
CASSQFSGIFAGELFF
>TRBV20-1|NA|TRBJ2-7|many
TGCAGTGCTAGAGATCGGCAGGCGTTATACCCCTACGAGCAGTACTTC
CSARDRQALYPYEQYF
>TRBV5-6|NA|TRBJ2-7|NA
TGTGCCAGCAGCTTGAACGACTACGAGCAGTACTTC
CASSLNDYEQYF
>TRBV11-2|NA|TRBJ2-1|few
TGTGCCAGCAGCTTGGGGCCCAGCGCGGACCAGTTCTTC
CASSLGPSADQFF
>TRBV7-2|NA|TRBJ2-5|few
TGTGCCAGCAGCTTAGCGGTCATCGGGGTGGAGACCCAGTACTTC
CASSLAVIGVETQYF
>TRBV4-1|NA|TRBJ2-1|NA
TGCGCCAGCAGCCCAGTTCCGGGACCCTACAATGAGCAGTTCTTC
CASSPVPGPYNEQFF
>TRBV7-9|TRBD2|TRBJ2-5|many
TGTGCCAGCAGCGTAGCGGGAGTGGAAGAGACCCAGTACTTC
CASSVAGVEETQYF
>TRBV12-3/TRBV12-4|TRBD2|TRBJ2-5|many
TGTGCCAGCAGTTTAGGACTAGCGGGGACCCAAGAGACCCAGTACTTC
CASSLGLAGTQETQYF
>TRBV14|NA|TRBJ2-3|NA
TGTGCCAGCAGCCCCGAGGGAAGACAGCACAGATACACAGATACGCAGTATTTT
CASSPEGRQHRYTDTQYF
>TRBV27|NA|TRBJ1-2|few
TGTGCCAGCGGGGCATTAACAGCGGATACCTTC
CASGALTADTF
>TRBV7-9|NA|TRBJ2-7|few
TGTGCCAGCAGCGGGCGCCCGGGCGTTCTCTACGAGCAGTACTTC
CASSGRPGVLYEQYF